This is a list of T cell receptor beta chains from one sample in a study of T cell responses to AZD1222 COVID-19 vaccine. The repertoire was sequenced with immunoSEQ multiplex PCR; TCRdb's copy has only in-frame clones and lacks some. The sample carries approximately 180,000 clones, around 88% recorded once. This specimen consisted of peripheral blood, obtained on day 0 of AZD1222 vaccination. These receptors were collected from an adult in good health. Both conserved end residues are part of each CDR3. Each record gives: CDR3 protein, J gene, V gene.

cdr3_aa: CASSLGIKEKLFF; j_call: TRBJ1-4; v_call: TRBV5-1
cdr3_aa: CASSPNNPNTIYF; j_call: TRBJ1-3; v_call: TRBV5-1
cdr3_aa: CASSQGQPAYEQYF; j_call: TRBJ2-7; v_call: TRBV5-1
cdr3_aa: CASSKQVSLTYEQYF; j_call: TRBJ2-7; v_call: TRBV25-1
cdr3_aa: CSARGIEKLFF; j_call: TRBJ1-4; v_call: TRBV20-1
cdr3_aa: CASSQVAQGVQETQYF; j_call: TRBJ2-5; v_call: TRBV4-1
cdr3_aa: CASSQGGSGSVRLF; j_call: TRBJ1-1; v_call: TRBV4-3
cdr3_aa: CASSQFGGSNTGELFF; j_call: TRBJ2-2; v_call: TRBV4-3
cdr3_aa: CASSLSQGDTEAFF; j_call: TRBJ1-1; v_call: TRBV5-4
cdr3_aa: CASSSRQGGDEKLFF; j_call: TRBJ1-4; v_call: TRBV6-5
cdr3_aa: CASSPQTGELFF; j_call: TRBJ2-2; v_call: TRBV6-5
cdr3_aa: CASSYRLGEQFF; j_call: TRBJ2-1; v_call: TRBV7-9
cdr3_aa: CASPPDRVTEKLFF; j_call: TRBJ1-4; v_call: TRBV5-4
cdr3_aa: CASSTEDTQYF; j_call: TRBJ2-3; v_call: TRBV5-1
cdr3_aa: CASRSRDRNSNQPQHF; j_call: TRBJ1-5; v_call: TRBV19
cdr3_aa: CASSQQGWNTEAFF; j_call: TRBJ1-1; v_call: TRBV19
cdr3_aa: CASSPRGAGYEQYF; j_call: TRBJ2-7; v_call: TRBV7-2
cdr3_aa: CASSFQADEKLFF; j_call: TRBJ1-4; v_call: TRBV6-5
cdr3_aa: CASSLSHGSYEQYF; j_call: TRBJ2-7; v_call: TRBV7-9
cdr3_aa: CASSYLGQKNTEAFF; j_call: TRBJ1-1; v_call: TRBV5-1
cdr3_aa: CASTTGGWDSPLHF; j_call: TRBJ1-6; v_call: TRBV30
cdr3_aa: CASSERLTNTGELFF; j_call: TRBJ2-2; v_call: TRBV6-1
cdr3_aa: CASSTNREGRENEQFF; j_call: TRBJ2-1; v_call: TRBV19
cdr3_aa: CASSLFDEQYF; j_call: TRBJ2-7; v_call: TRBV7-2
cdr3_aa: CASSQTGLAGVETQYF; j_call: TRBJ2-5; v_call: TRBV14
cdr3_aa: CASSSTVPGTRTDTQYF; j_call: TRBJ2-3; v_call: TRBV7-2
cdr3_aa: CSVKRSAVNTEAFF; j_call: TRBJ1-1; v_call: TRBV29-1
cdr3_aa: CASSLDSPGLVVEETQYF; j_call: TRBJ2-5; v_call: TRBV7-6
cdr3_aa: CASSLGIAGELFF; j_call: TRBJ2-2; v_call: TRBV27
cdr3_aa: CAWSQQGRAEAFF; j_call: TRBJ1-1; v_call: TRBV30
cdr3_aa: CASRRSLVSGELFF; j_call: TRBJ2-2; v_call: TRBV2
cdr3_aa: CASSPGSEGRGSYGYTF; j_call: TRBJ1-2; v_call: TRBV4-1
cdr3_aa: CASSPLWGEAFF; j_call: TRBJ1-1; v_call: TRBV6-5